These T cell receptor beta chains were read from a single sample in a study of blood T cell repertoires in COVID-19. Assay used: immunoSEQ multiplex PCR; TCRdb lists only in-frame clones, some missing. The sample gives approximately 220,000 clones, about 88% of which show up once; 2.9% is in the top ten. Sequencing used peripheral blood. Receptors were obtained from a man between 50 and 59 years old who had recovered from COVID-19. Each CDR3 is given with its conserved first and last residue. D genes are given only for firm matches. Rows may omit the clone size; those that give it use once, few, many or a size class.

>TRBV11-2|-|-|TRBJ2-1
TGTGCCAGCAGCTTAACGGACAATGAGCAGTTCTTC
CASSLTDNEQFF
>TRBV28|-|TRBD2|TRBJ2-4
TGTGCCAGCAGTTTTTTGGTTAGCGGGAGAGGGGGGTTCAAAAACATTCAGTACTTC
CASSFLVSGRGGFKNIQYF
>TRBV24-1|-|-|TRBJ2-5
TGTGCCACCAGTGATTTAGACAGCGTCGGGACCCAGTACTTC
CATSDLDSVGTQYF
>TRBV28|-|-|TRBJ2-3
TGTGCCAGCAGTTCCCCCTCCGGGAGCACAGATACGCAGTATTTT
CASSSPSGSTDTQYF
>TRBV19|-|-|TRBJ1-1
TGTGCCAGTAGCCCCCTGACGGGAGGGGTCACTGAAGCTTTCTTT
CASSPLTGGVTEAFF
>TRBV18|-|-|TRBJ2-3
TGTGCCAGCTCACCGCTAAGGACTCCTAGCACAGATACGCAGTATTTT
CASSPLRTPSTDTQYF
>TRBV9|-|TRBD2|TRBJ2-7
TGTGCCAGCAGCGTAGGACTAGCGGGAATTGAGCAGTACTTC
CASSVGLAGIEQYF
>TRBV28|once|TRBD2|TRBJ2-7
TGTGCCAGCAGTGCCGCCGGACTAGCGGGGGGGCGTGGGGTCGAGCAGTACTTC
CASSAAGLAGGRGVEQYF
>TRBV18|-|-|TRBJ2-5
TGTGCCAGCTCACCACCGATGGGGGGTAGAGAGACCCAGTACTTC
CASSPPMGGRETQYF
>TRBV2|-|-|TRBJ2-5
TGTGCCAGCAGGAAGGGGCTTCCCGTAGTAGAGACCCAGTACTTC
CASRKGLPVVETQYF
>TRBV6-6|-|-|TRBJ1-5
TGTGCCAGCACCAACGGAGTGGCTTTTGGGTATCAGCCCCAGCATTTT
CASTNGVAFGYQPQHF
>TRBV18|-|TRBD1|TRBJ1-1
TGTGCCAGCTCATCGACAGGGGTGAACACTGAAGCTTTCTTT
CASSSTGVNTEAFF
>TRBV7-9|-|TRBD1|TRBJ1-1
TGTGCCAGCTCGGGACAGGTTAACTTGAACACTGAAGCTTTCTTT
CASSGQVNLNTEAFF
>TRBV7-2|-|TRBD2|TRBJ2-1
TGTGCCAGCAGCTCCCTAAGACTAGCGGGAGCCTCTGAGCAGTTCTTC
CASSSLRLAGASEQFF
>TRBV27|-|TRBD2|TRBJ2-7
TGTGCCAGCAGTTTATCGACTAGCGGCTACGAGCAGTACTTC
CASSLSTSGYEQYF
>TRBV19|-|TRBD2|TRBJ2-1
TGTGCCAGTAGTCTCCGGACTAGCGGGAGGGTAGAGCAGTTCTTC
CASSLRTSGRVEQFF
>TRBV28|-|-|TRBJ1-4
TGTGCGACAGTAACAACTAATGAAAAACTGTTTTTT
CATVTTNEKLFF
>TRBV7-9|few|-|TRBJ2-2
TGTGCCAGCAGAATAGACAGCTACTCCACCGGGGAGCTGTTTTTT
CASRIDSYSTGELFF
>TRBV19|-|-|TRBJ2-3
TGTGCCAGTAGCCAGGGGCGGGCGATCACAGATACGCAGTATTTT
CASSQGRAITDTQYF
>TRBV27|-|TRBD1|TRBJ1-1
TGTGCCAGCAGTCGAGGGACAGGGGGCGTGAACACTGAAGCTTTCTTT
CASSRGTGGVNTEAFF
>TRBV27|once|TRBD2|TRBJ2-7
TGTGCCAGCACAAAGGGAGGGTCTCACTCCTACGAGCAGTACTTC
CASTKGGSHSYEQYF
>TRBV5-1|-|TRBD2|TRBJ2-1
TGCGCCAGCACCCCTGGGAGCGGGAACTATGAGCAGTTCTTC
CASTPGSGNYEQFF
>TRBV30|-|-|TRBJ1-1
TGTGCCTGGAGGGGAGGGACCACTGAAGCTTTCTTT
CAWRGGTTEAFF
>TRBV28|-|TRBD2|TRBJ2-5
TGTGCCAGCAGTTTCTGGGCGGGAGCGGGAGAGACCCAGTACTTC
CASSFWAGAGETQYF
>TRBV7-9|-|TRBD1|TRBJ1-1
TGTGCCAGCAGCGCCCGACAGGGAGGGAACACTGAAGCTTTCTTT
CASSARQGGNTEAFF
>TRBV30|-|-|TRBJ2-1
TGTGCCTGGAGGCCCCGACCGAGACAATTGATGTATGAGCAGTTCTTC
CAWRPRPRQLMYEQFF
>TRBV10-2|-|TRBD1|TRBJ2-5
TGCGCCAGCAGTACTAGACAGGGGGAGACCCAGTACTTC
CASSTRQGETQYF
>TRBV19|-|-|TRBJ1-5
TGTGCCAGTACAAGGACAGGCAATCAGCCCCAGCATTTT
CASTRTGNQPQHF
>TRBV5-6|-|TRBD1|TRBJ1-1
TGTGCCAGCAGCCTTCGGACAGGGATGAACACTGAAGCTTTCTTT
CASSLRTGMNTEAFF
>TRBV7-9|-|-|TRBJ2-5
TGTGCCAGCAGCTTAGTAGTCTCCACCGTGGAGACCCAGTACTTC
CASSLVVSTVETQYF
>TRBV21-1|-|-|TRBJ1-2
TGTGCCAGCCCCGGAGGAACGGGAAAAAAGGGCTACACCTTC
CASPGGTGKKGYTF
>TRBV19|-|TRBD2|TRBJ2-5
TGTGCCAGTAGTATAGGACTAGCGGGAGGAAGAGAGACCCAGTACTTC
CASSIGLAGGRETQYF
>TRBV6-5|-|-|TRBJ2-5
TGTGCCAGCAGTTACGGTCGGGTAGAGACCCAGTACTTC
CASSYGRVETQYF
>TRBV9|-|-|TRBJ2-3
TGTGCCAGCAGCGCTTCCCCGCGGGCGGGCACAGATACGCAGTATTTT
CASSASPRAGTDTQYF
>TRBV28|-|TRBD1|TRBJ2-5
TGTGCCAGCAGCCGTCCCGGGACAGGAAACCAAGAGACCCAGTACTTC
CASSRPGTGNQETQYF
>TRBV3-1/TRBV3-2|-|TRBD2|TRBJ2-1
TGTGCCAGCAGCCACCTACTAGCGTGGGAGCAGTTCTTC
CASSHLLAWEQFF
>TRBV7-2|-|-|TRBJ1-5
TGTGCCAGCAGTGGGGAGGGCGGACTTAGCAATCAGCCCCAGCATTTT
CASSGEGGLSNQPQHF
>TRBV5-1|-|-|TRBJ2-7
TGCGCCAGCAGCTTCGAGGGATCTGGCTACGAGCAGTACTTC
CASSFEGSGYEQYF